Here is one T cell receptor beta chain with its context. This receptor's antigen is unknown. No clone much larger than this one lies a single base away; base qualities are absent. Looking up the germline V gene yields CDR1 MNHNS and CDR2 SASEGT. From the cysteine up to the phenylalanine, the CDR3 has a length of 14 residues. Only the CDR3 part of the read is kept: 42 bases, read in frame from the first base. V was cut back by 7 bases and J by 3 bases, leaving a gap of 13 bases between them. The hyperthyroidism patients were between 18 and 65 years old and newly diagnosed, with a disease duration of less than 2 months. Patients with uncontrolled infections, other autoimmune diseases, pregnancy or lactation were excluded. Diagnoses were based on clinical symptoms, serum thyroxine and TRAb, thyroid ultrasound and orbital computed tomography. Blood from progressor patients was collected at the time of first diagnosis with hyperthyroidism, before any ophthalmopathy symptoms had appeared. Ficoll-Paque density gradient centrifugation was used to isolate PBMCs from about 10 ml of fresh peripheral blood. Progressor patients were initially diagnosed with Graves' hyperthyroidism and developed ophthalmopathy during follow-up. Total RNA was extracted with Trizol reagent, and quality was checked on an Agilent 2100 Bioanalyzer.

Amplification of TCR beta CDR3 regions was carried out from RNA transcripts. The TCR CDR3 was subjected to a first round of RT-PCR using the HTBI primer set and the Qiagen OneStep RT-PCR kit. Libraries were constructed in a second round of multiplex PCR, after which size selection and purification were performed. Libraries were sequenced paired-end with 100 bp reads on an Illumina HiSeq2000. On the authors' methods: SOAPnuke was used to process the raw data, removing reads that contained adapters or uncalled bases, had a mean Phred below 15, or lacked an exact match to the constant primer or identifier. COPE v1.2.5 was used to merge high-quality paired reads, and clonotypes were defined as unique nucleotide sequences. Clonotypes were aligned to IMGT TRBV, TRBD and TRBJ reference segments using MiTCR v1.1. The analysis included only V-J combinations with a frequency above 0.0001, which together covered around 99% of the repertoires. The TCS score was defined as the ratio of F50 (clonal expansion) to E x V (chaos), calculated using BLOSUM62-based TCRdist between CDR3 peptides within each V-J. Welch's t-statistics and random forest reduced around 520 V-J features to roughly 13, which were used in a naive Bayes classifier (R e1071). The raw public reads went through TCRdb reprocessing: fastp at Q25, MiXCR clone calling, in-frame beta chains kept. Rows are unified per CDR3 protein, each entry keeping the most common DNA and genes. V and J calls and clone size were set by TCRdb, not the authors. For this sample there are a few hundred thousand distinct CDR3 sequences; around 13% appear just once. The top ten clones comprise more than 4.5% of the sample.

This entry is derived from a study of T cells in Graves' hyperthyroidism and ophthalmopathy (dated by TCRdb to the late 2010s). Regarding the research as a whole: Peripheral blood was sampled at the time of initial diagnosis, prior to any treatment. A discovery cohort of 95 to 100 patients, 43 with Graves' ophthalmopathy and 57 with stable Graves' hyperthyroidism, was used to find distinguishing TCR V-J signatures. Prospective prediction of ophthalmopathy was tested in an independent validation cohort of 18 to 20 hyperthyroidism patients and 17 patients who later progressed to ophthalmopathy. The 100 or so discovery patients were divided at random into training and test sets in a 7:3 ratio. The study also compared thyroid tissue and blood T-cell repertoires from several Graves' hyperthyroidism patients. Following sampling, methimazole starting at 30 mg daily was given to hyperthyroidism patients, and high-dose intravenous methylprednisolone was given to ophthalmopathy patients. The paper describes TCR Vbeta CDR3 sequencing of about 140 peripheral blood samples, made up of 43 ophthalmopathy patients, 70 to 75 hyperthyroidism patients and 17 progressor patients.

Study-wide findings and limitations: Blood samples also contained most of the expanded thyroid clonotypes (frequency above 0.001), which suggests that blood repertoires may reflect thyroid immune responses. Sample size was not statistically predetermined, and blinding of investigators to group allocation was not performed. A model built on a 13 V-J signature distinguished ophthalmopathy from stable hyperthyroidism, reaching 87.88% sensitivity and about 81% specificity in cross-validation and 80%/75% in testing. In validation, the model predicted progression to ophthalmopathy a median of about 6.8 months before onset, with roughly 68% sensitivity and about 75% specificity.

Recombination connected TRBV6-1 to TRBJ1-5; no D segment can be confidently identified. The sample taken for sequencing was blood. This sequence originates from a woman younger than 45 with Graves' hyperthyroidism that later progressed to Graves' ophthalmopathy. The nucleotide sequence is TGTGCCAGCATATGGGGAGGAAACAATCAGCCCCAGCATTTT. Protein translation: CASIWGGNNQPQHF.